The next 22 T cell receptor beta chains were all read from a single sample in a study of post-analysis software for immune sequencing data. Whole-study findings and limits: Relative to controls, patients had about five TRBV segments at higher frequency, with TRBV5-6, TRBV5-1 and TRBV20-1 among these.

No antigens are known for them. TCR beta cDNA libraries included unique molecular identifiers. Each CDR3 protein is one row after TCRdb ran MiXCR on the PCR reads. The sample consists of about 820,000 distinct CDR3 sequences, 53% of them appearing once. The sequenced sample consisted of blood. The receptors originated from a girl aged 10 to 17 with multiple sclerosis.

The chain employs TRBV6-5 and TRBJ1-2, with a weak D call TRBD1 (6 bases). V dropped 2 bases and J dropped 4 bases, with 17 bases sitting between them. The CDR3 is 16 residues long. Germline CDR1 reads MNHEY; CDR2 reads SVGAGI. CDR3 nucleotides: TGTGCCAGCAGTTACGGGTTGCGACTAGGGGGCTATGGCTACACCTTC. Translated, it gives CASSYGLRLGGYGYTF.

The chain employs TRBV21-1 and TRBJ2-7; the table's D call, TRBD1, was not checked against the DNA. TRBV21-1 corresponds to a pseudogene. The CDR3 extends over 15 amino acids. The CDR3 region is CASSPQDRGLYEQYF. CDR3 coding DNA: TGTGCCAGCAGCCCTCAGGACAGGGGCCTCTACGAGCAGTACTTC.

V usage is TRBV7-9 and J usage is TRBJ2-6, with D possibly being TRBD2 (7 bases). V was trimmed by 2 bases and J by 0 bases, leaving 20 bases between them. The CDR3 consists of 20 residues. The germline V gene encodes CDR1 SEHNR and CDR2 FQNEAQ (reference sequence). The CDR3: CASSLPPGGRANSGANVLTF. The DNA of the CDR3 is TGTGCCAGCAGCTTACCCCCGGGGGGCAGGGCAAACTCTGGGGCCAACGTCCTGACTTTC.

V is TRBV29-1 and J is TRBJ1-1; TRBD1 matches 8 bases. Germline loops: CDR1 SQVTM, CDR2 ANQGSEA. V lost 3 bases, J lost 0 bases, and 6 bases stayed unmatched. The CDR3 has 15 amino acids. CDR3 bases: TGCAGCGTTGATCCAGGACAGGGCATGAACACTGAAGCTTTCTTT. This encodes CSVDPGQGMNTEAFF.

This clonotype was detected a few times. The CDR3 region is CASSKREDAYEQYF. In nucleotides, the CDR3 is TGTGCCAGCAGTAAGCGGGAGGATGCCTACGAGCAGTACTTC. This chain joins TRBV12-3 or TRBV12-4 and TRBJ2-7; 9 bases align to TRBD2. The CDR3 length is 14 residues. Losses at the gene ends were 5 bases for V and 2 bases for J; bases not matched to a gene: 4.

The chain combines TRBV2 with TRBJ2-2, with 7 bases matching TRBD1. Germline-derived CDR1 and CDR2 are SNHLY and FYNNEI. The CDR3 runs 15 residues. The V segment lost 6 bases and the J segment 0 bases; nucleotides outside the gene matches: 4. CDR3 nucleotide sequence: TGTGCCAGCAGGCCTGACAGGGCGAACACCGGGGAGCTGTTTTTT. It yields the protein CASRPDRANTGELFF.

The chain joins TRBV2 to TRBJ2-7; 10 bases map to TRBD2. The CDR3 spans 15 residues. Trimming at V came to 6 bases and at J to 5 bases, leaving 10 bases not matched to a gene. The germline gives CDR1 SNHLY, CDR2 FYNNEI. CDR3 DNA: TGTGCCAGCAGCGACGGGAGCGGGGGGGCCAACGAGCAGTACTTC. Amino acid sequence: CASSDGSGGANEQYF.

The chain uses TRBV12-3 or TRBV12-4 and TRBJ1-2, with D perhaps TRBD1 (6 bases). This CDR3 contains 14 residues. Trimming stripped 6 bases from V and 2 bases from J, with 13 bases between. The CDR3, as DNA: TGTGCCAGCAGGGCCGACAGGAAAAACTATGGCTACACCTTC. Translation gives CASRADRKNYGYTF.

A few counts support this clonotype. The CDR3, as DNA: TGTGCCAGCAGTTCCGGGGGGGGTTTCTACGAGCAGTACTTC. Protein: CASSSGGGFYEQYF. The chain links TRBV6-6 to TRBJ2-4, with 8 bases matching TRBD2. The better agreement between TRBJ2-7 and the DNA end casts doubt on the J call. The germline V gene has CDR1 MNHNY and CDR2 SVGAGI (reference sequence). The CDR3 runs to 14 residues.

The chain uses TRBV9 and TRBJ1-4; 7 bases line up with TRBD1. Germline V gene data show CDR1 as SGDLS and CDR2 as YYNGEE. The CDR3 sequence is 18 residues long. The V and J ends lost 3 bases and 0 bases, in that order; junction bases with no gene match: 11. DNA for the CDR3: TGTGCCAGCAGCGATACAGGGGCCGGCTTTCCAACTAATGAAAAACTGTTTTTT. Translation gives CASSDTGAGFPTNEKLFF.

This chain joins TRBV20-1 and TRBJ2-1; no firm D call. In germline, CDR1 is DFQATT, CDR2 SNEGSKA (reference sequence). Trimming removed 3 bases from V and 5 bases from J, with 8 bases in between. The CDR3 loop spans 12 amino acids. CDR3 loop: CSARRWDNEQFF. CDR3 in DNA: TGCAGTGCTAGGCGCTGGGACAATGAGCAGTTCTTC.

The V and J genes are TRBV25-1 and TRBJ1-2, with D perhaps TRBD1 (6 bases). Germline loops: CDR1 MGHDK, CDR2 SYGVNS. The CDR3 is 14 residues long. The V gene lost 1 base and the J gene lost 8 bases, with 14 bases spanning the gap. CDR3 sequence: CASSESGRGDGYTF. The CDR3 region has the DNA TGTGCCAGCAGTGAATCTGGCAGGGGTGACGGCTACACCTTC.

On this clonotype: At one of its ends the junction is not consistent with the germline gene, which may arise from a read error. The chain combines TRBV7-9 with TRBJ2-1; TRBD2 matches 10 bases. There are 15 residues in the CDR3. CDR1 SEHNR and CDR2 FQNEAQ come from the germline V gene (reference sequence). The CDR3 loop is CASSFGLAVYNGQFF. The CDR3 nucleotides read TGTGCCAGCAGCTTCGGACTAGCGGTATACAATGGGCAGTTCTTC.

This clonotype was seen a handful of times. The genes are TRBV5-1 and TRBJ2-1; possibly TRBD1 or TRBD2 for D (5 bases each). V lost 3 bases and J 7 bases, leaving 17 bases between the germline ends. This CDR3 region has 15 residues. CDR1 is SGHRS, CDR2 YFSETQ, per germline. The chain's CDR3 is CASSSGGGGRNEQFF. The CDR3 region has the DNA TGCGCCAGCAGCTCGGGCGGTGGGGGACGGAATGAGCAGTTCTTC.

The CDR3: CASSPEKRGGSYEQYF. CDR3 DNA sequence: TGTGCCAGCAGCCCGGAGAAGCGGGGGGGCTCCTACGAGCAGTACTTC. This chain connects TRBV3-1 to TRBJ2-7; TRBD2 matches 10 bases. CDR3 length: 16 residues. The germline V gene encodes CDR1 LGHDT and CDR2 YNNKEL (reference sequence). The ends lost 4 bases at V and 0 bases at J; junction bases unmatched: 6.

The CDR3 protein is CSARAEPDFYEHYF. The DNA of the CDR3 is TGCAGTGCTAGAGCGGAACCCGATTTCTACGAGCACTACTTC. V gene TRBV20-1 combines with J gene TRBJ2-4; unclear D gene. CDR3 length equals 14 residues. Trimming removed 1 base from V and 16 bases from J, with 23 bases in between. Per germline, CDR1 DFQATT and CDR2 SNEGSKA (reference sequence).

V usage is TRBV12-3 or TRBV12-4 and J usage is TRBJ1-1; D remains ambiguous. The V gene lost 2 bases and the J gene lost 1 base, with 8 bases spanning the gap. The CDR3 length is 14 residues. CDR3 in DNA: TGTGCCAGCAGTTTATCCGGGGAGAACACTGAAGCTTTCTTT. This translates into CASSLSGENTEAFF.

The chain carries TRBV3-1 and TRBJ2-7; D is perhaps TRBD2 (5 bases). CDR1 LGHDT and CDR2 YNNKEL come from the germline V gene (reference sequence). V was cut by 2 bases and J by 4 bases, with 18 bases left in between. The CDR3 length is 16 residues. This chain's CDR3 is CASSQTSGVGIYEQYF. DNA for the CDR3: TGTGCCAGCAGCCAAACGAGCGGCGTGGGCATATACGAGCAGTACTTC.

V usage is TRBV27 and J usage is TRBJ2-7; TRBD2 agrees at 10 bases. The CDR3 extends over 17 amino acids. Trimming cost V 0 bases and J 1 base; bases outside gene matches: 6. The germline gives CDR1 MNHEY, CDR2 SMNVEV (reference sequence). Here the CDR3 reads CASSLSGTSDNSYEQYF. CDR3 in DNA: TGTGCCAGCAGTTTATCAGGGACTAGCGACAATTCCTACGAGCAGTACTTC.

Here the CDR3 DNA reads TGCGCCAGCAGCCTTACACTAGACGGAGAGGAGCAGTTCTTC. Encoded protein: CASSLTLDGEEQFF. The gene calls are TRBV5-1 and TRBJ2-1, with D perhaps TRBD2 (5 bases). The CDR3 extends over 14 amino acids. The V end lost 4 bases, the J end lost 10 bases, and 18 bases lay between the germline ends. CDR1 SGHRS and CDR2 YFSETQ come from the germline V gene.

This clonotype appeared a few times. The chain joins TRBV12-3 or TRBV12-4 to TRBJ2-5; 8 bases fit TRBD1. The CDR3 loop spans 13 amino acids. The junction had 9 bases not matched to a gene; V was cut back by 8 bases and J by 7 bases. The CDR3 spells CASSGTGTRTQYF. Here the CDR3 DNA reads TGTGCCAGCTCCGGGACAGGCACACGGACCCAGTACTTC.

The J gene is TRBJ2-3, the V gene TRBV2; D is possibly TRBD1 (5 bases). Germline V gene lookup returns CDR1 SNHLY and CDR2 FYNNEI. CDR3 length: 14 residues. The ends were cut back, 5 bases at V and 2 bases at J, with 11 bases in the middle. DNA for the CDR3: TGTGCCAGCAGTCCCAGGGTCGCCACAGATACGCAGTATTTT. Protein: CASSPRVATDTQYF.